These 27 T cell receptor beta chains came from one sample sequenced in a study of T cells after yellow fever vaccination. Using its own MiXCR run on the 5' RACE reads, TCRdb lists one record per CDR3 protein. Among just under 600,000 distinct CDR3 sequences, less than 15% were seen once, and the ten largest hold around 15%. This specimen was PBMCs, taken on the day of the yellow fever booster vaccination. The origin of the receptors is a man aged 25-40 years who received the YFV17D yellow fever vaccine.

The chain's CDR3 is CSARDQAWSSPLHF. In DNA form, the CDR3 reads TGCAGTGCTAGAGATCAGGCGTGGAGTTCACCCCTCCACTTT. V and J are TRBV20-1 and TRBJ1-6, with D unresolved. Looked up from germline, CDR1 is DFQATT and CDR2 is SNEGSKA (reference sequence). This CDR3 contains 14 residues. V was trimmed by 0 bases and J by 9 bases, leaving 12 bases between them.

The chain links TRBV5-1 to TRBJ2-2; TRBD1 agrees at 7 bases. From germline, CDR1 is SGHRS and CDR2 YFSETQ. This CDR3 comprises 15 residues. V was clipped by 6 bases and J by 1 base; unmatched bases: 6. This chain's CDR3 is CASTLDRVNTGELFF. CDR3 nucleotides: TGCGCCAGCACCCTTGACAGGGTGAACACCGGGGAGCTGTTTTTT.

A few counts support this clonotype. The chain is built from TRBV7-2 and TRBJ2-2, with D perhaps TRBD2 (5 bases). The CDR3 runs 16 residues. Germline V gene data show CDR1 as SGHTA and CDR2 as FQGNSA. V lost 0 bases and J 2 bases, leaving 10 bases between the germline ends. CDR3 DNA: TGTGCCAGCAGCTTAGCGTCCCGGGGAAACACCGGGGAGCTGTTTTTT. Translation gives CASSLASRGNTGELFF.

This clonotype has just a few counts. The V gene is TRBV7-8, the J gene TRBJ1-2; 9 bases agree with TRBD1. CDR1 and CDR2 (germline): SGHVS, FQNEAQ. The ends lost 4 bases at V and 0 bases at J; junction bases unmatched: 12. The CDR3 spans 18 residues. In DNA, the CDR3 is TGTGCCAGCAGCTCCGCCTGGGACAGGGCATCCCCTAACTATGGCTACACCTTC. This encodes CASSSAWDRASPNYGYTF.

The chain recombines TRBV6-4 with TRBJ1-4; a possible D gene is TRBD1 (6 bases). V lost 6 bases, J lost 8 bases, and 19 bases lay in between. The germline CDR1 and CDR2 sequences are MRHNA and SNTAGT. This CDR3 has 15 amino acids. CDR3 sequence reads: CASSHNRDGVEKLFF. The DNA of the CDR3 is TGTGCCAGCAGCCATAACAGGGATGGAGTCGAAAAACTGTTTTTT.

The chain is built from TRBV5-1 and TRBJ2-7; 7 positions agree with TRBD1. CDR3 size: 15 residues. The germline V gene encodes CDR1 SGHRS and CDR2 YFSETQ. Trimming removed 0 bases from V and 2 bases from J; junction bases left unmatched: 5. The CDR3 DNA is TGCGCCAGCAGCTTGGAAACAGGGGCAACCTACGAGCAGTACTTC. It is translated as CASSLETGATYEQYF.

This clonotype has a count of ten or more. V usage is TRBV20-1 and J usage is TRBJ2-3, with D unresolved. CDR3 length equals 13 residues. CDR1 and CDR2 from the germline V gene are DFQATT and SNEGSKA (reference sequence). V was clipped by 5 bases and J by 4 bases, with 13 bases between them. The CDR3 nucleotides are TGCAGTGCTCCCGATAGTGGGCCAGATACGCAGTATTTT. It translates to CSAPDSGPDTQYF.

This clonotype has just a few counts. This chain uses TRBV6-1 with TRBJ2-1; weak D call: TRBD1 (5 bases). V shed 1 base and J shed 7 bases, with 5 bases lying between them. In germline, CDR1 is MNHNS, CDR2 SASEGT. The CDR3 is 12 amino acids. The CDR3 is CASSEEGNEQFF. In nucleotides, the CDR3 is TGTGCCAGCAGTGAAGAGGGGAATGAGCAGTTCTTC.

The chain employs TRBV6-1 and TRBJ2-6; D possibly corresponds to TRBD2 (6 bases). There are 14 residues in the CDR3. V lost 8 bases, J lost 4 bases, and 12 bases lay in between. Germline V gene data show CDR1 as MNHNS and CDR2 as SASEGT. The CDR3, as DNA: TGTGCCAGCGCTGGGCGGGGAGGGGCCAACGTCCTGACTTTC. As protein: CASAGRGGANVLTF.

The gene calls are TRBV28 and TRBJ2-1; 13 nucleotides agree with TRBD2. The V and J ends lost 6 bases and 4 bases, in that order; junction bases with no gene match: 3. Germline lookup yields CDR1 MDHEN and CDR2 SYDVKM. The CDR3 extends over 15 amino acids. CDR3 in amino acids: CASRTGLAGYNEQFF. In DNA, the CDR3 is TGTGCCAGCAGGACGGGACTAGCGGGGTACAATGAGCAGTTCTTC.

This rearrangement joins TRBV28 to TRBJ2-7, with D possibly matching TRBD2 (7 bases). From germline, CDR1 is MDHEN and CDR2 SYDVKM. Trimming took off 6 bases at V and 2 bases at J, with 14 bases between the two ends. This CDR3 spans 14 amino acids. The CDR3 loop reads CASRWRGGAYEQYF. In DNA form, the CDR3 reads TGTGCCAGCAGATGGAGGGGGGGGGCCTACGAGCAGTACTTC. The full variable domain, rest sourced from reference TRBV28 and TRBJ2-7, is DVKVTQSSRYLVKRTGEKVFLECVQDMDHENMFWYRQDPGLGLRLIYFSYDVKMKEKGDIPEGYSVSREKKERFSLILESASTNQTSMYLCASRWRGGAYEQYFGPGTRLTVT.

The chain combines TRBV12-3 or TRBV12-4 with TRBJ2-3; TRBD2 might be the D (5 bases). The V end was cut by 1 base, the J end by 8 bases, with 10 bases between. This CDR3 is 13 amino acids long. The CDR3 nucleotides read TGTGCCAGCAGTTTAGGGGAGTCGGGTACGCAGTATTTT. Its translation: CASSLGESGTQYF.

The chain uses TRBV6-2 or TRBV6-3 and TRBJ2-6; D may correspond to TRBD1 or TRBD2 (5 bases each). Between the trimmed V and J ends, which lost 7 bases and 2 bases, there was a span of 9 bases. This CDR3 region has 14 residues. Germline V gives CDR1 MNHEY, CDR2 SVGEGT. DNA for the CDR3: TGTGCCAGCATTAGGGGAGCTGGGGCCAACGTCCTGACTTTC. It yields the protein CASIRGAGANVLTF.

In this sample, this clonotype turned up a few times. This sequence joins TRBV20-1 and TRBJ2-7; 10 bases fit TRBD1. The CDR3 covers 15 residues. With 6 bases clipped from V and 4 bases from J, the junction kept 12 bases outside the gene matches. From germline, CDR1 is DFQATT and CDR2 SNEGSKA (reference sequence). Here the CDR3 reads CSANHPGQGSYEQYF. The CDR3 nucleotides read TGCAGTGCCAATCACCCGGGACAGGGGTCGTACGAGCAGTACTTC.

This clonotype was counted a few times. This chain links TRBV15 with TRBJ2-2; D is possibly TRBD1 (5 bases). The CDR3 has 16 residues. Germline CDR1 reads LNHNV; CDR2 reads YYDKDF (reference sequence). V lost 0 bases and J 6 bases, leaving 14 bases between the germline ends. The CDR3 nucleotides read TGTGCCACCAGCAGAGATTCGGCAGGGTGGTCCGGGGAGCTGTTTTTT. As protein: CATSRDSAGWSGELFF.

This clonotype occurred a few times. The rearrangement joins TRBV5-1 to TRBJ2-1; D uncertain. CDR3 size: 11 residues. The germline gives CDR1 SGHRS, CDR2 YFSETQ. Trimming pared 2 bases from V and 8 bases from J, leaving 5 bases between. The CDR3 DNA sequence: TGCGCCAGCAGCTTTACCGATGAGCAGTTCTTC. Its protein product is CASSFTDEQFF.

This clonotype was recorded a few times. This chain connects TRBV5-4 to TRBJ2-1; D may match TRBD1 or TRBD2 (5 bases each). Germline-derived CDR1 and CDR2 are SGHNT and YYREEE (reference sequence). The CDR3 covers 15 residues. V lost 0 bases and J lost 0, with 7 bases in between. The CDR3 is CASSLAGPSYNEQFF. The CDR3 region has the DNA TGTGCCAGCAGCTTGGCGGGACCCTCCTACAATGAGCAGTTCTTC.

The table lists this clonotype with a count of one. The genes are TRBV11-2 and TRBJ2-3; 8 bases map to TRBD2. Per germline, CDR1 SGHAT and CDR2 FQNNGV. V lost 7 bases to trimming and J lost 3 bases; unmatched junction nucleotides: 9. The CDR3 covers 15 residues. CDR3 protein: CASNPWREATDTQYF. The CDR3 bases are TGTGCCAGCAACCCTTGGCGGGAGGCGACAGATACGCAGTATTTT.

The chain recombines TRBV9 with TRBJ2-1; D is ambiguous. Germline V gene data show CDR1 as SGDLS and CDR2 as YYNGEE. Trimming left V 4 bases short and J 3 bases short, with 14 bases between. The CDR3 is 15 residues long. CDR3 nucleotide sequence: TGTGCCAGCAGCTTCCGCCCATCCCACTACAATGAGCAGTTCTTC. Protein sequence: CASSFRPSHYNEQFF.

This clonotype was counted only a few times. J is TRBJ2-7 and V is TRBV12-3 or TRBV12-4, with a weak D call TRBD1 (6 bases). Trimming removed 2 bases from V and 3 bases from J, with 20 bases in between. This CDR3 region has 17 residues. CDR3 nucleotides: TGTGCCAGCAGTTTATCCCCCCCGACAGGATGGGGCTACGAGCAGTACTTC. It translates to CASSLSPPTGWGYEQYF.

Ten or more counts support this clonotype. The chain combines TRBV4-1 with TRBJ2-1, with 9 bases matching TRBD2. In germline, CDR1 is MGHRA, CDR2 YSYEKL. The CDR3 runs to 17 residues. Trimming at V came to 7 bases and at J to 4 bases, leaving 14 bases not matched to a gene. The CDR3 protein is CASTSISGRRGYNEQFF. The DNA for the CDR3 is TGCGCCAGCACCTCAATAAGCGGGAGGAGGGGTTACAATGAGCAGTTCTTC.

This clonotype was detected only a few times. This chain connects TRBV7-2 to TRBJ1-6, with D unresolved. The CDR3 length is 17 residues. Trimming stripped 5 bases from V and 0 bases from J, with 14 bases between. From germline, CDR1 is SGHTA and CDR2 FQGNSA. In nucleotides, the CDR3 is TGTGCCAGCAGCAAGGCTGGAGTACGCTCCTATAATTCACCCCTCCACTTT. Protein product: CASSKAGVRSYNSPLHF.

This clonotype came up many times. The chain couples TRBV12-3 or TRBV12-4 to TRBJ2-7, with D unclear. V lost 8 bases, J lost 3 bases, and 8 bases lay in between. The CDR3 is 11 amino acids. CDR3 sequence: CASSPGYEQYF. The CDR3 bases are TGTGCCAGCTCACCAGGCTACGAGCAGTACTTC.

This clonotype was seen a handful of times. This chain connects TRBV29-1 to TRBJ2-3; D is tentatively TRBD1 or TRBD2 (6 bases each). This CDR3 is built from 15 residues. Germline assignment: CDR1 SQVTM and CDR2 ANQGSEA. V lost 5 bases to trimming and J lost 6 bases, with 21 bases between them. This CDR3 is CSVRGLSGTLDTQYF. The CDR3 region has the DNA TGCAGCGTTCGGGGGCTTAGCGGAACCCTGGATACGCAGTATTTT.

This clonotype came up a few times. The DNA of the CDR3 is TGCGCCAGCAGAGGAGGGGGCGCCTCGAGCTCCTACGAGCAGTACTTC. Its protein is CASRGGGASSSYEQYF. The chain combines TRBV5-1 with TRBJ2-7; D possibly corresponds to TRBD1 (7 bases). Germline-derived CDR1 and CDR2 are SGHRS and YFSETQ. With 5 bases removed from V and 0 bases from J, the gap between germline ends came to 18 bases. The CDR3 contains 16 residues.

The V call is TRBV7-2, the J call TRBJ2-7, with a weak D call TRBD2 (5 bases). The V and J ends lost 4 bases and 10 bases respectively, with 8 bases between them. The CDR3 runs to 10 residues. Germline CDR1 is SGHTA and CDR2 is FQGNSA. CDR3 sequence (DNA): TGTGCCAGCAGCTCGGGAATACAGTACTTC. It codes for CASSSGIQYF.

The rearrangement joins TRBV7-2 to TRBJ1-5, with no clear D. CDR1 and CDR2 (germline): SGHTA, FQGNSA. V shed 5 bases and J shed 3 bases, with 11 bases lying between them. This CDR3 comprises 14 residues. CDR3 sequence reads: CASSLTRDNQPQHF. The CDR3 nucleotides read TGTGCCAGCAGCCTAACCCGGGACAATCAGCCCCAGCATTTT.